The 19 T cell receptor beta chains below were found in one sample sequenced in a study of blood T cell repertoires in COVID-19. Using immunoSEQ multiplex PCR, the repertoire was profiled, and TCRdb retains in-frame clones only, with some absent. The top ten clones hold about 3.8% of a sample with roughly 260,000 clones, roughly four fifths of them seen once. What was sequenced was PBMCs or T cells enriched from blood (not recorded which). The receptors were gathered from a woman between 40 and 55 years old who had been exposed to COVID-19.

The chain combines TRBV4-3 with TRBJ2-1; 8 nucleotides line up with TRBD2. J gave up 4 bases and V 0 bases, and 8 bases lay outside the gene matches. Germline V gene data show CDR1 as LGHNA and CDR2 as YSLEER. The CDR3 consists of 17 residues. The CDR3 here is CASSQDSWAGGYNEQFF. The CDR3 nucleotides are TGCGCCAGCAGCCAAGATAGTTGGGCGGGGGGTTACAATGAGCAGTTCTTC.

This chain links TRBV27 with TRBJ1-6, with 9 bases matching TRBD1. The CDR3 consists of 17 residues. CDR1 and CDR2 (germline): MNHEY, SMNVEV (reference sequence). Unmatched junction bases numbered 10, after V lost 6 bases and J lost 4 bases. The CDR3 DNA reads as TGTGCCAGCAGAGGACAGGGGAACATACTTTATAATTCACCCCTCCACTTT. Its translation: CASRGQGNILYNSPLHF.

The CDR3 loop reads CASSLGSDTEAFF. The CDR3 region has the DNA TGTGCCAGCAGCTTAGGGTCGGACACTGAAGCTTTCTTT. V is TRBV11-3 and J is TRBJ1-1; D not resolved. Germline CDR1 SGHNT, CDR2 YENEEA. This CDR3 spans 13 amino acids. Between the trimmed V and J ends, which lost 1 base and 3 bases, there was a span of 6 bases.

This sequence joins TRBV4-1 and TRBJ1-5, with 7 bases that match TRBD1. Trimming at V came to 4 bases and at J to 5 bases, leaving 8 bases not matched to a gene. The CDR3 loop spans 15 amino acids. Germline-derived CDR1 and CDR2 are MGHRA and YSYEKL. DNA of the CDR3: TGCGCCAGCAGCCCGACGGACAGGCCCCATCAGCCCCAGCATTTT. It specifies CASSPTDRPHQPQHF.

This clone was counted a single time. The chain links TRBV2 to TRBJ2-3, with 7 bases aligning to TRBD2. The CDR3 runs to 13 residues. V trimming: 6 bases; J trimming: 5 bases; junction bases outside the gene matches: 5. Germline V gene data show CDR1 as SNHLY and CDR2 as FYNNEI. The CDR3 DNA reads TGTGCCAGCAGCATGGGGGGGGGAGATACGCAGTATTTT. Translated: CASSMGGGDTQYF.

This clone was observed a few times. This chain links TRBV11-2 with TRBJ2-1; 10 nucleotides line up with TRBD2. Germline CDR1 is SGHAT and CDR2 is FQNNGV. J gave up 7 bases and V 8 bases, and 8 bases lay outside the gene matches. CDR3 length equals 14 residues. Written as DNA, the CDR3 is TGTGCCAGCGCAATAGCGGGGGGAAAAAATGAGCAGTTCTTC. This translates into CASAIAGGKNEQFF.

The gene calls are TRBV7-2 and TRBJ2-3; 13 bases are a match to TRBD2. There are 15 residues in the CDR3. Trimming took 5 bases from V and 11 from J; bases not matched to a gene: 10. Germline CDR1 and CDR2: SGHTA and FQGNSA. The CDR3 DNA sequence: TGTGCCAGCAGCCTAGGGACTAGCGGGGCGCAGGGGCAGTATTTT. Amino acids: CASSLGTSGAQGQYF.

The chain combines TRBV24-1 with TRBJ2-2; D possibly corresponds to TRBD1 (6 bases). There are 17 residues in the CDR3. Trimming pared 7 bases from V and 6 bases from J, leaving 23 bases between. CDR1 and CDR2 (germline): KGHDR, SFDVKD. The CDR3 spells CATRAQGRGDSAGELFF. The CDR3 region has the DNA TGTGCCACCAGGGCACAGGGTAGGGGAGATTCCGCCGGGGAGCTGTTTTTT.

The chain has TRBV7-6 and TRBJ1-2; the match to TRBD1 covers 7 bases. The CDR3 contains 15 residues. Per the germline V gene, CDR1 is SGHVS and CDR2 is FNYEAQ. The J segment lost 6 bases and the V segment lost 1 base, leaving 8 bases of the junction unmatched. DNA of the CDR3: TGTGCCAGCAGCTTAGGAGGGGGCGCGGACGATGGCTACACCTTC. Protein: CASSLGGGADDGYTF.

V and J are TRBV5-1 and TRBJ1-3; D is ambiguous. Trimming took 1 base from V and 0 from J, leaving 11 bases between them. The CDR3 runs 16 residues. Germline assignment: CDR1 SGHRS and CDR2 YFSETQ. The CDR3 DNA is TGCGCCAGCAGCTTGTCTCCGAGTGACTCTGGAAACACCATATATTTT. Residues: CASSLSPSDSGNTIYF.

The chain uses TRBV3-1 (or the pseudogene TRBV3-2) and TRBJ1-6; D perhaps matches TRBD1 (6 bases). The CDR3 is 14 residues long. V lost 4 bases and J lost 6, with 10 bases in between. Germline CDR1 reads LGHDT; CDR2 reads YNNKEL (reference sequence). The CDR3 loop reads CASSLLDSNSPLHF. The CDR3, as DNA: TGTGCCAGCAGCCTTCTGGACAGTAATTCACCCCTCCACTTT.

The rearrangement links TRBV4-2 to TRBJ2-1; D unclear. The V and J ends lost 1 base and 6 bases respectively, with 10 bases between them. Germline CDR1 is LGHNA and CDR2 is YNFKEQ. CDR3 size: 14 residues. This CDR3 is CASSQGFSGNEQFF. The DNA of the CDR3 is TGTGCCAGCAGCCAAGGGTTCAGTGGCAATGAGCAGTTCTTC.

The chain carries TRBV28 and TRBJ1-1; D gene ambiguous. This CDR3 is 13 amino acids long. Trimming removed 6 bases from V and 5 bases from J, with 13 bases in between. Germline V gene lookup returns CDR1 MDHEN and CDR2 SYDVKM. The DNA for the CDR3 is TGTGCCAGCAGCGCGGTCCAGAGGACTGAAGCTTTCTTT. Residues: CASSAVQRTEAFF.

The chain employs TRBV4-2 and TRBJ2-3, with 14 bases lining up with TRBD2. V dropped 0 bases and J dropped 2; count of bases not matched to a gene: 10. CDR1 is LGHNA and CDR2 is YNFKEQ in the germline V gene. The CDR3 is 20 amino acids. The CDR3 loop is CASSQESGGLAGGLTDTQYF. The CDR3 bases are TGTGCCAGCAGCCAAGAGTCGGGCGGACTAGCGGGGGGTCTCACAGATACGCAGTATTTT.

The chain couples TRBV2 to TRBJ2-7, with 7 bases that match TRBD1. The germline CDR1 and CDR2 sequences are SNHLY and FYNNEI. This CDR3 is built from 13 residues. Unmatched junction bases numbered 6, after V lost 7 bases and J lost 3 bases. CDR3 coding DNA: TGTGCCAGCAACCCACAGGGGAACTACGAGCAGTACTTC. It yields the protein CASNPQGNYEQYF.

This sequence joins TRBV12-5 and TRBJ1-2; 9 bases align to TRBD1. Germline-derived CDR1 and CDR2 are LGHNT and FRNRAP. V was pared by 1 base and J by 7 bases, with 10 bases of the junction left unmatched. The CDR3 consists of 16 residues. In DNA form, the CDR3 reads TGTGCTAGTGGTTTGGGAGGGACAGGGAGACCTACTGGCTACACCTTC. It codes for CASGLGGTGRPTGYTF.

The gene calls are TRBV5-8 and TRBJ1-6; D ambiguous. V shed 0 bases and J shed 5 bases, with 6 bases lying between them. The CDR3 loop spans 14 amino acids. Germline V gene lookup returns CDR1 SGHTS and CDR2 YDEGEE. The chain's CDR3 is CASSLGRNNSPLHF. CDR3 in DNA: TGTGCCAGCAGCTTGGGGCGGAATAATTCACCCCTCCACTTT.

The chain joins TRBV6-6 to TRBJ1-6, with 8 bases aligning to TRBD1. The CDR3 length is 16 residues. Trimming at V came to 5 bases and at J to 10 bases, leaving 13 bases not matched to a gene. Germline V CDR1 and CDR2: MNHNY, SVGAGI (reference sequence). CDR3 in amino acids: CASSPQQGGTASPLHF. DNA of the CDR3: TGTGCCAGCAGTCCCCAACAGGGGGGAACAGCGTCACCCCTCCACTTT.

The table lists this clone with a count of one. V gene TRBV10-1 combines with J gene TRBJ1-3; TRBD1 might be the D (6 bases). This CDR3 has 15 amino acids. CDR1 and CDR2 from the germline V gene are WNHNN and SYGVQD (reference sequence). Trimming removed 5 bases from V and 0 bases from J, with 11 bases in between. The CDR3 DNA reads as TGCGCCAGCAGTCCCGACAGGCCCTCTGGAAACACCATATATTTT. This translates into CASSPDRPSGNTIYF.